In its sample, the clone carrying this TCR beta chain was seen once. Its antigen remains unknown. The germline V and J ends were trimmed by 10 bases and 3 bases, with 24 bases remaining between them. The CDR3 consists of 16 residues. Germline CDR1 and CDR2: ENHRY and SYGVKD. The sample is drawn from a study of cytomegalovirus exposure and HLA in healthy donors. It was with 60 Vbeta and 13 Jbeta primers that the PCR ran. Profiling relied on immunoSEQ multiplex PCR, and the TCRdb table lists in-frame clones only, not all of them. The sample lists about 150,000 clones, about 70% seen once, with 1.5% to 2% in the top ten. Study outcomes and limitations: Earlier findings revealed that most TCR beta V segments proved productive either about 87% or about 30% of the time. With further analysis later on, most CMV-associated TCR beta chains appeared HLA-restricted.

The rearrangement joins TRBV10-3 to TRBJ1-2; D possibly corresponds to TRBD1 (6 bases). The sequence was obtained from a woman between 35 and 50 years old in good health and CMV-seronegative. The specimen was PBMCs. The CDR3 is CATREEQGIAHYGYTF. CDR3 in DNA: TGTGCCACCAGGGAAGAACAGGGCATAGCACACTATGGCTACACCTTC.